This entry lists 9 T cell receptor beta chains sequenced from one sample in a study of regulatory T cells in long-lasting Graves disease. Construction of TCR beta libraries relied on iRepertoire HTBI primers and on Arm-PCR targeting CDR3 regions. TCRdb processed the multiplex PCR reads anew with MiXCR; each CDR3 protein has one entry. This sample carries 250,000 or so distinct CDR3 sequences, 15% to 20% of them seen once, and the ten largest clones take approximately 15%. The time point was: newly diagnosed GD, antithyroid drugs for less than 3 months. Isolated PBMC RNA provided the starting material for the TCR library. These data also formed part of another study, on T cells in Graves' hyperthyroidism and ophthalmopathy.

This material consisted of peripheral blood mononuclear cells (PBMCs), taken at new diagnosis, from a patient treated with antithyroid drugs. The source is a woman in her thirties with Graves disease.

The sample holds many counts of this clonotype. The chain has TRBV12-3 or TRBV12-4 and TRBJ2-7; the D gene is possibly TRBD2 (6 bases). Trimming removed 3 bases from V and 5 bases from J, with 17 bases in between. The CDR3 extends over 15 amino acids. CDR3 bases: TGTGCCAGCAGTTTGGCTCCTCAGGGAGGTAACGAGCAGTACTTC. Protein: CASSLAPQGGNEQYF.

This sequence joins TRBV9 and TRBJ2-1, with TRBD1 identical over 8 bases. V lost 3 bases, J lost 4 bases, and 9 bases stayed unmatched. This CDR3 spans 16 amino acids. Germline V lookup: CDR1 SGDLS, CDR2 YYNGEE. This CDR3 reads CASSAHGQGPYNEQFF. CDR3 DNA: TGTGCCAGCAGCGCCCATGGACAGGGACCGTACAATGAGCAGTTCTTC. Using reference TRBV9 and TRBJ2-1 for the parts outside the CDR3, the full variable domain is DSGVTQTPKHLITATGQRVTLRCSPRSGDLSVYWYQQSLDQGLQFLIQYYNGEERAKGNILERFSAQQFPDLHSELNLSSLELGDSALYFCASSAHGQGPYNEQFFGPGTRLTVL.

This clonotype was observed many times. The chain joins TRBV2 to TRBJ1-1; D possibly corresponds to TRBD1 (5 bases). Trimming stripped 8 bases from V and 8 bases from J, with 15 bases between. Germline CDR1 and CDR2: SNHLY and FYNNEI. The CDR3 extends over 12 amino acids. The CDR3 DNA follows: TGTGCCAGCTCTTGGGACGGAAAAGAAGCTTTCTTT. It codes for CASSWDGKEAFF.

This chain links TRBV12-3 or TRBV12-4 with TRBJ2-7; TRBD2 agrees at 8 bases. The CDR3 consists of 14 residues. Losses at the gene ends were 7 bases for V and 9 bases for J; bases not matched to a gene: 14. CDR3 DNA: TGTGCCAGCACCCGGGGGGGGCCCGTTAATGGGCAGTACTTC. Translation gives CASTRGGPVNGQYF.

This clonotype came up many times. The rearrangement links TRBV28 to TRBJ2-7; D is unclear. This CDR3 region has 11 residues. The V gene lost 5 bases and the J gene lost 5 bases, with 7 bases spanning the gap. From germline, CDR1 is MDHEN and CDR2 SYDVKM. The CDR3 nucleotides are TGTGCCAGCAGTACCCCCAACGAGCAGTACTTC. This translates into CASSTPNEQYF.

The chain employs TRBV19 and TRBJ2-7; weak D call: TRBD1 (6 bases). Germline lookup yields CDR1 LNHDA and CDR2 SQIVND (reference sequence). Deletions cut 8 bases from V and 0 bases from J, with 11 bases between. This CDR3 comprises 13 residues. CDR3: CASVGQSSYEQYF. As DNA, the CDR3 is TGTGCCAGTGTCGGACAGAGCTCCTACGAGCAGTACTTC.

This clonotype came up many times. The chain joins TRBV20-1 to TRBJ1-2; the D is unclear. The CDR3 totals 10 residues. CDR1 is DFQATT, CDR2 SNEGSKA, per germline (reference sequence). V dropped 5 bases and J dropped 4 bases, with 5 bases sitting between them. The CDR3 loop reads CSALSYGYTF. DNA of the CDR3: TGCAGTGCTTTAAGCTATGGCTACACCTTC.

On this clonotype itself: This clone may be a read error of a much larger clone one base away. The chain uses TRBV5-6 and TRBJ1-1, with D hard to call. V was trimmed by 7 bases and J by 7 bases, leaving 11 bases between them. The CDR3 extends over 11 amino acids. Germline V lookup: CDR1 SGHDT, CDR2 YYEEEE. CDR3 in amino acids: CASSTSGEAFF. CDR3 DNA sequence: TGTGCCAGCTCCACTTCCGGTGAAGCTTTCTTT.

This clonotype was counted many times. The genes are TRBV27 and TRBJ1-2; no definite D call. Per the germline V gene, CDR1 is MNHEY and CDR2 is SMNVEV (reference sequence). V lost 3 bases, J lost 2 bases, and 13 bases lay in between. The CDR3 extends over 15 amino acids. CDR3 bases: TGTGCCAGCAGTTTTGGAGGAACCCCCAACTATGGCTACACCTTC. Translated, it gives CASSFGGTPNYGYTF.